These 2 T cell receptor beta chains were all obtained from the same sample, sequenced in a study of T cells in Graves' hyperthyroidism and ophthalmopathy. TCR beta CDR3 regions were amplified from RNA transcripts. With the HTBI primer set, the TCR CDR3 went through a first round of RT-PCR. From the multiplex PCR reads, TCRdb called clonotypes with MiXCR, one entry per CDR3 protein. There are some 400,000 distinct CDR3 sequences in the sample; roughly 14% occur only once, and less than 25% lies in the top ten. Sequencing input: blood. The receptors come from a man between 25 and 39 years old with Graves' hyperthyroidism that later progressed to Graves' ophthalmopathy.

The table lists this clonotype with many counts. The chain joins TRBV12-3 or TRBV12-4 to TRBJ2-3; D possibly matches TRBD1 or TRBD2 (6 bases each). The CDR3 totals 13 residues. The V end was cut by 6 bases, the J end by 10 bases, with 17 bases between. In DNA, the CDR3 is TGTGCCAGCAGCTCCGGGTTTGGGGGGCCGCAGTATTTT. As protein: CASSSGFGGPQYF.

J is TRBJ2-3 and V is TRBV15; D is unclear. The CDR3 totals 12 residues. Germline-derived CDR1 and CDR2 are LNHNV and YYDKDF (reference sequence). The V gene lost 3 bases and the J gene lost 4 bases, with 5 bases spanning the gap. In DNA, the CDR3 is TGTGCCACCAGCAGCCCCGCAGATACGCAGTATTTT. Amino acids: CATSSPADTQYF.